Listed here are 15 T cell receptor beta chains from one sample, sequenced in a study of neoadjuvant anti-PD-1 for oral cavity cancer. Repertoires were generated with immunoSEQ multiplex PCR, while TCRdb's copy carries only in-frame clones and drops some. The sample shows more than 15,000 clones, 60% to 80% of them seen only once. Here the sequenced sample was PBMCs, taken before nivolumab (anti-PD-1) treatment. Every receptor here comes from a person aged 35-80 years with oral cavity squamous cell carcinoma.

This clone was found once. The chain recombines TRBV27 with TRBJ1-2; TRBD1 aligns across 7 bases. The germline V gene encodes CDR1 MNHEY and CDR2 SMNVEV (reference sequence). V dropped 1 base and J dropped 5; count of bases not matched to a gene: 7. This CDR3 spans 15 amino acids. Here the CDR3 reads CASSLFGDRNYGYTF. Written as DNA, the CDR3 is TGTGCCAGCAGTTTATTCGGGGACAGAAATTATGGCTACACCTTC.

This chain joins TRBV30 and TRBJ1-4; D is unresolved. CDR1 is GTSNPN, CDR2 SVGIG, per germline (reference sequence). This CDR3 spans 17 amino acids. V was cut by 0 bases and J by 0 bases, with 14 bases left in between. DNA of the CDR3: TGTGCCTGGAGTGTCTCACGGACGGATGCAACTAATGAAAAACTGTTTTTT. Protein sequence: CAWSVSRTDATNEKLFF.

The J gene is TRBJ2-7, the V gene TRBV29-1; the match to TRBD1 covers 8 bases. The CDR3 is 12 residues long. Germline V gene sequence: CDR1 SQVTM, CDR2 ANQGSEA. V dropped 1 base and J dropped 6; count of bases not matched to a gene: 2. CDR3 amino acids: CSVEGTGSEQYF. The DNA of the CDR3 is TGCAGCGTTGAAGGGACAGGGTCCGAGCAGTACTTC.

The chain couples TRBV7-3 to TRBJ2-5; perhaps TRBD2 as D (5 bases). From germline, CDR1 is SGHTA and CDR2 FQGTGA. The CDR3 totals 15 residues. V was trimmed by 2 bases and J by 2 bases, leaving 12 bases between them. The chain's CDR3 is CASSLGGAIQETQYF. As DNA, the CDR3 is TGTGCCAGCAGCTTAGGAGGAGCCATTCAAGAGACCCAGTACTTC.

The chain links TRBV19 to TRBJ2-1; TRBD2 might be the D (5 bases). The V and J ends lost 1 base and 5 bases respectively, with 15 bases between them. The length of the CDR3 is 16 residues. CDR1 and CDR2 from the germline V gene are LNHDA and SQIVND (reference sequence). CDR3 sequence (DNA): TGTGCCAGTAGTATAGGGGCGGGCCAGAAGAACAATGAGCAGTTCTTC. Encoded protein: CASSIGAGQKNNEQFF.

This clone appeared a few times. This CDR3 is CASQGLRTYYEQYF. The CDR3 DNA reads as TGTGCCAGCCAGGGGCTGCGGACATATTACGAGCAGTACTTC. The chain has TRBV2 and TRBJ2-7; weak D call: TRBD1 (6 bases). V lost 8 bases and J lost 4, with 18 bases in between. Per germline, CDR1 SNHLY and CDR2 FYNNEI. CDR3 length: 14 residues.

V gene TRBV29-1 combines with J gene TRBJ2-3; weak D call: TRBD1 (7 bases). This CDR3 region has 13 residues. Germline V gene data show CDR1 as SQVTM and CDR2 as ANQGSEA. Between the trimmed V and J ends, which lost 6 bases and 8 bases, there was a span of 18 bases. CDR3: CSVRQGGAGTQYF. The CDR3, as DNA: TGCAGCGTCCGGCAGGGGGGCGCCGGTACGCAGTATTTT.

This clone was counted a single time. The rearrangement joins TRBV6-5 to TRBJ2-7; a possible D gene is TRBD2 (6 bases). This CDR3 region has 13 residues. CDR1 is MNHEY, CDR2 SVGAGI, per germline. The ends were cut back, 5 bases at V and 6 bases at J, with 14 bases in the middle. CDR3 coding DNA: TGTGCCAGCAGTACTGGGACTCGTGGCGAGCAGTACTTC. It codes for CASSTGTRGEQYF.

The V and J genes are TRBV10-3 and TRBJ1-5; no firm D call. V dropped 4 bases and J dropped 1 base, with 11 bases sitting between them. CDR1 ENHRY and CDR2 SYGVKD come from the germline V gene. This CDR3 spans 15 amino acids. The CDR3 here is CAISADDGSNQPQHF. The CDR3 DNA is TGTGCCATCAGTGCGGATGATGGAAGCAATCAGCCCCAGCATTTT.

J is TRBJ2-7 and V is TRBV30; D may match TRBD1 or TRBD2 (5 bases each). Trimming pared 4 bases from V and 6 bases from J, leaving 16 bases between. Germline V gene sequence: CDR1 GTSNPN, CDR2 SVGIG (reference sequence). This CDR3 spans 13 amino acids. Here the CDR3 DNA reads TGTGCCTGGACGGGGCAGGGTTTCGGCGAGCAGTACTTC. Protein: CAWTGQGFGEQYF. The full variable domain, in which reference TRBV30 and TRBJ2-7 provide the parts outside the CDR3, is SQTIHQWPATLVQPVGSPLSLECTVEGTSNPNLYWYRQAAGRGLQLLFYSVGIGQISSEVPQNLSASRPQDRQFILSSKKLLLSDSGFYLCAWTGQGFGEQYFGPGTRLTVT.

The chain recombines TRBV5-6 with TRBJ1-5; possibly TRBD1 for D (5 bases). Germline CDR1 reads SGHDT; CDR2 reads YYEEEE. The CDR3 sequence is 16 residues long. V dropped 3 bases and J dropped 7 bases, with 20 bases sitting between them. The CDR3 DNA reads as TGTGCCAGCAGCTCCTCCGGGACTAAGGGGCGGCAGCCCCAGCATTTT. Encoded protein: CASSSSGTKGRQPQHF.

Concerning this clone: Sequence at one end of the junction differs from germline and may be a read error. The sample has other DNA sequences that encode this CDR3 too. The chain is built from TRBV11-2 and TRBJ1-1, with 8 bases matching TRBD1. CDR1 SGHAT and CDR2 FQNNGV come from the germline V gene. The CDR3 runs 13 residues. The CDR3 sequence is CASSLTGATEAFF. The CDR3 DNA is TGTGCCAGCAGCTTGACAGGGGCCACTGAAGCTTTTTTT.

The chain recombines TRBV6-1 with TRBJ1-1, with D hard to call. This CDR3 spans 11 amino acids. CDR1 is MNHNS and CDR2 is SASEGT in the germline V gene. V was shortened by 6 bases and J by 8 bases, with 10 bases between the two germline ends. CDR3: CASSRWSEAFF. Written as DNA, the CDR3 is TGTGCCAGCAGCCGATGGTCGGAAGCTTTCTTT.

CDR3 nucleotide sequence: TGTGCCAGCAGCTTCGCCGGAGGAGGCTCCTACGAGCAGTACTTC. This encodes CASSFAGGGSYEQYF. V is TRBV7-8 and J is TRBJ2-7; D possibly corresponds to TRBD2 (5 bases). V was cut by 3 bases and J by 0 bases, with 12 bases left in between. The CDR3 spans 15 residues. CDR1 and CDR2 (germline): SGHVS, FQNEAQ.

A few counts support this clone. V usage is TRBV10-3 and J usage is TRBJ2-1; possible D gene TRBD2, 6 bases. V dropped 0 bases and J dropped 2 bases, with 8 bases sitting between them. The CDR3 sequence is 15 residues long. CDR1 and CDR2 (germline): ENHRY, SYGVKD. CDR3 in amino acids: CAISESGGTYNEQFF. DNA of the CDR3: TGTGCCATCAGTGAGTCGGGCGGGACCTACAATGAGCAGTTCTTC.